The rows below give T cell receptor beta chains drawn from one sample of a study of human T cells and chemical hapten exposure. TCRdb analysed the RACE reads with MiXCR anew, one entry per CDR3 protein. The data hold about 70,000 distinct CDR3 sequences, with around 9.9% observed a single time. Material: whole blood, obtained in connection with sensitization to the hapten diphenylcyclopropenone (DPC). The source is a woman aged 50 to 60 with alopecia areata. Some clones in this sample may be carry-over from other donors' samples. CDR3s include the opening cysteine and the closing phenylalanine or tryptophan. D genes are given only for firm matches. Not all rows give a size; the values are once, few, many and, for expanded clones, a class.

>TRBJ2-1|many|NA|TRBV6-1
CASSEDPTAYNEQFF
TGTGCCAGCAGTGAAGACCCGACAGCTTACAATGAGCAGTTCTTC
>TRBJ2-7|many|TRBD2|TRBV9
CASSVGTSPEQYF
TGTGCCAGCAGCGTTGGGACTAGCCCCGAGCAGTACTTC
>TRBJ2-1|few|TRBD2|TRBV20-1
CSALTSAYNEQFF
TGCAGTGCTTTGACTAGCGCCTACAATGAGCAGTTCTTC
>TRBJ2-3|many|TRBD2|TRBV15
CATSRVPSGVRDTQYF
TGTGCCACCAGCAGAGTACCTAGCGGGGTTCGGGATACGCAGTATTTT
>TRBJ2-1|many|TRBD2|TRBV9
CASSVSGSQTSGGYEQFF
TGTGCCAGCAGCGTATCCGGTAGCCAAACTAGCGGGGGCTATGAGCAGTTCTTC
>TRBJ2-3|many|TRBD2|TRBV20-1
CSARFASGGPTDTQYF
TGCAGTGCTAGATTCGCTAGCGGAGGACCCACAGATACGCAGTATTTT
>TRBJ1-1|many|NA|TRBV7-6
CASSWTENTEAFF
TGTGCCAGCAGTTGGACCGAGAACACTGAAGCTTTCTTT
>TRBJ2-5|few|TRBD2|TRBV20-1
CSATNSGRRWETQYF
TGCAGTGCTACCAATAGCGGGAGGCGGTGGGAGACCCAGTACTTC
>TRBJ2-7|NA|NA|TRBV7-9
CASSPGEQYF
TGTGCCAGCAGCCCCGGCGAGCAGTACTTC
>TRBJ1-1|many|NA|TRBV5-1
CASSLHDRPNTEAFF
TGCGCCAGCAGCTTGCATGACAGGCCGAACACTGAAGCTTTCTTT
>TRBJ2-1|NA|NA|TRBV11-2
CASSLRAGSANEQFF
TGTGCCAGCAGCTTAAGAGCCGGCAGCGCCAATGAGCAGTTCTTC
>TRBJ2-5|few|NA|TRBV29-1
CSVEARQETQYF
TGCAGCGTTGAAGCTCGCCAAGAGACCCAGTACTTC
>TRBJ2-1|many|NA|TRBV14
CASSPSSYNEQFF
TGTGCCAGCAGCCCAAGCTCCTACAATGAGCAGTTCTTC
>TRBJ1-4|once|NA|TRBV7-9
CASSSQGDEKLFF
TGTGCCAGCAGCTCGCAGGGTGATGAAAAACTGTTTTTT
>TRBJ2-7|many|NA|TRBV18
CASSPNAASYEQYF
TGTGCCAGCTCACCGAACGCTGCCTCCTACGAGCAGTACTTC
>TRBJ1-6|many|NA|TRBV20-1
CSARGPGFGSPLHF
TGCAGTGCTAGAGGGCCCGGGTTCGGGTCACCCCTCCACTTT
>TRBJ2-7|NA|TRBD1|TRBV20-1
CSAPGGRVNEQYF
TGCAGTGCTCCAGGGGGCAGGGTCAACGAGCAGTACTTC
>TRBJ1-5|few|NA|TRBV18
CASSPGEGSNQPQHF
TGTGCCAGCTCACCCGGCGAGGGGAGCAATCAGCCCCAGCATTTT
>TRBJ2-7|NA|NA|TRBV5-1
CASSLGRGRVDYEQYF
TGCGCCAGCAGCTTGGGGCGCGGCCGGGTTGACTACGAGCAGTACTTC
>TRBJ1-1|NA|NA|TRBV28
CASSRWEMNTEAFF
TGTGCCAGCAGTAGGTGGGAAATGAACACTGAAGCTTTCTTT
>TRBJ1-2|NA|TRBD1|TRBV18
CASSPPTRTGTYTF
TGTGCCAGCTCACCACCTACGAGGACAGGGACCTACACCTTC
>TRBJ1-5|many|TRBD1|TRBV12-3/TRBV12-4
CASSPSGTGTGNQPQHF
TGTGCCAGCAGTCCCTCCGGGACAGGGACCGGCAATCAGCCCCAGCATTTT
>TRBJ2-2|many|NA|TRBV20-1
CSAPRRGTGELFF
TGCAGTGCCCCGCGTAGGGGCACCGGGGAGCTGTTTTTT
>TRBJ2-1|NA|NA|TRBV7-2
CASNLGLLGYNEQFF
TGTGCCAGCAACCTGGGACTCTTAGGCTACAATGAGCAGTTCTTC
>TRBJ2-7|many|NA|TRBV6-5
CASSGKTYEQYF
TGTGCCAGCTCAGGGAAAACCTACGAGCAGTACTTC
>TRBJ2-7|many|TRBD2|TRBV10-1
CASSASGRANEQYF
TGCGCCAGCAGTGCAAGCGGGAGGGCTAATGAGCAGTACTTC
>TRBJ2-7|many|NA|TRBV7-9
CASSGTLYEQYF
TGTGCCAGCAGCGGGACTCTCTACGAGCAGTACTTC
>TRBJ2-7|few|NA|TRBV7-9
CASSSGPVGEQYF
TGTGCCAGCAGCTCCGGGCCCGTGGGCGAGCAGTACTTC
>TRBJ1-3|many|TRBD1|TRBV29-1
CSGGDRSSGNTIYF
TGCAGCGGGGGGGACAGATCCTCTGGAAACACCATATATTTT
>TRBJ2-2|many|NA|TRBV27
CASRSLLTGELFF
TGTGCCAGCAGATCGCTACTCACCGGGGAGCTGTTTTTT
>TRBJ2-5|many|NA|TRBV6-1
CASRTGDLEETQYF
TGTGCCAGCAGAACCGGGGACCTTGAGGAGACCCAGTACTTC
>TRBJ2-7|few|TRBD1|TRBV19
CASSAPGQASYEQYF
TGTGCCAGTAGTGCCCCGGGACAGGCGTCCTACGAGCAGTACTTC
>TRBJ1-1|NA|NA|TRBV27
CASSLRNLNTEAFF
TGTGCCAGCAGTTTAAGGAATCTGAACACTGAAGCTTTCTTT
>TRBJ2-1|many|NA|TRBV21-1
CASSKGWGGRNYNEQFF
TGTGCCAGCAGCAAGGGCTGGGGTGGGAGAAACTACAATGAGCAGTTCTTC
>TRBJ2-1|many|NA|TRBV6-1
CASRADRSSYNEQFF
TGTGCCAGCAGGGCTGACAGGAGCTCCTACAATGAGCAGTTCTTC
>TRBJ1-1|many|NA|TRBV5-1
CASSQGGNTEAFF
TGCGCCAGCAGCCAGGGAGGCAACACTGAAGCTTTCTTT
>TRBJ2-1|NA|TRBD1|TRBV11-3
CASSARQGGGNEQFF
TGTGCCAGCAGCGCGAGACAGGGGGGAGGCAATGAGCAGTTCTTC
>TRBJ2-3|many|TRBD2|TRBV5-1
CASSPTSGKRPDTQYF
TGCGCCAGCAGCCCTACTAGCGGTAAACGCCCAGATACGCAGTATTTT
>TRBJ1-5|many|NA|TRBV20-1
CSAREWEGGNQPQHF
TGCAGTGCTAGAGAATGGGAAGGGGGCAATCAGCCCCAGCATTTT
>TRBJ2-7|few|NA|TRBV29-1
CSVAGQGKVSNEQYF
TGCAGCGTTGCGGGACAAGGGAAAGTCTCTAACGAGCAGTACTTC
>TRBJ2-3|many|NA|TRBV5-1
CASSLGAGTDTQYF
TGCGCCAGCAGTCTTGGAGCGGGCACAGATACGCAGTATTTT
>TRBJ1-2|NA|TRBD1|TRBV27
CASSGQGALPGYTF
TGTGCCAGCAGTGGTCAGGGGGCGCTTCCTGGCTACACCTTC
>TRBJ1-1|many|NA|TRBV5-1
CASSLGREAFF
TGCGCCAGCAGCTTGGGGCGTGAAGCTTTCTTT
>TRBJ1-5|few|NA|TRBV12-3/TRBV12-4
CASSPEAKPQHF
TGTGCCAGCAGTCCTGAGGCTAAGCCCCAGCATTTT